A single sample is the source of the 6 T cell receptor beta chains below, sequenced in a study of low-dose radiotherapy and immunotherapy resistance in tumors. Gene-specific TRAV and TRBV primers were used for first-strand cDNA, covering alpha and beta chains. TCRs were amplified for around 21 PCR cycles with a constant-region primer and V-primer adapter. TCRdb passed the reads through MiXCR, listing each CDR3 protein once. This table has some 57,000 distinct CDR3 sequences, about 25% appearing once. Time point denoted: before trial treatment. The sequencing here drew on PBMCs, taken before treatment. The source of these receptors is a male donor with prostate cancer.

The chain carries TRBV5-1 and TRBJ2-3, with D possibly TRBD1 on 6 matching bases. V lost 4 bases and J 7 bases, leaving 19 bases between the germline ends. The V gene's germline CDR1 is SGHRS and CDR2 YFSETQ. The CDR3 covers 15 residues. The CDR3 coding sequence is TGCGCCAGCAGCCGTGACCGGGACACCTCGAATACGCAGTATTTT. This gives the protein CASSRDRDTSNTQYF. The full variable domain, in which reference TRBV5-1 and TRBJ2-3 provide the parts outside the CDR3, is KAGVTQTPRYLIKTRGQQVTLSCSPISGHRSVSWYQQTPGQGLQFLFEYFSETQRNKGNFPGRFSGRQFSNSRSEMNVSTLELGDSALYLCASSRDRDTSNTQYFGPGTRLTVL.

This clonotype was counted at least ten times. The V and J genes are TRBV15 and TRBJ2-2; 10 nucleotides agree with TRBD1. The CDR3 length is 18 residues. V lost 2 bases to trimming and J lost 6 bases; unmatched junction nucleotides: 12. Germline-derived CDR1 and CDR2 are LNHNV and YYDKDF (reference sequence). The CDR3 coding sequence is TGTGCCACCAGCAGAAAGCCGGGACAGGGGTACCCCCCCGGGGAGCTGTTTTTT. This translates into CATSRKPGQGYPPGELFF.

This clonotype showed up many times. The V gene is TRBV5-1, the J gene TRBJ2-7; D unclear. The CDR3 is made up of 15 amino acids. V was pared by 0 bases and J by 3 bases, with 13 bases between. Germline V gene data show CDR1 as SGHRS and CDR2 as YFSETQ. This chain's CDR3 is CASSLARGFVYEQYF. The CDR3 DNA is TGCGCCAGCAGCTTGGCCCGAGGCTTTGTCTACGAGCAGTACTTC.

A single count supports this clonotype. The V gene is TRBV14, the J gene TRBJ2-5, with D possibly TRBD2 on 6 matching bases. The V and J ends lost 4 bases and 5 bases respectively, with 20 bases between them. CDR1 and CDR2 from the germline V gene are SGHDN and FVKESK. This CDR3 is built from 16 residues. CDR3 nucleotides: TGTGCCAGCAGCCTACGGACTACCACAGGCAGGGAGACCCAGTACTTC. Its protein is CASSLRTTTGRETQYF.

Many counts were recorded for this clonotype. The CDR3 reads CACREEGADTQYF. Written as DNA, the CDR3 is TGTGCCTGCCGGGAGGAGGGGGCAGATACGCAGTATTTT. The J gene is TRBJ2-3, the V gene TRBV3-1, with D perhaps TRBD2 (7 bases). Trimming cost V 11 bases and J 4 bases, with 16 bases left between them. The CDR3 contains 13 residues. Germline values: CDR1 LGHDT, CDR2 YNNKEL (reference sequence).

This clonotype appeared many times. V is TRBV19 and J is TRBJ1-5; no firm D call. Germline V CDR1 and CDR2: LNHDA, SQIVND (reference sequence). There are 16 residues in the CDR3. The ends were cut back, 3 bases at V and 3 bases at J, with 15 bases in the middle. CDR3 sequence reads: CASSMGRAVVNQPQHF. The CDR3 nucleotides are TGTGCCAGTAGTATGGGGAGGGCAGTCGTCAATCAGCCCCAGCATTTT.